The table lists the clone carrying this T cell receptor beta chain with a few counts. The antigen is not known. The source of the sample is a study of T cells in localized non-small cell lung cancer. Whole-study results and caveats: Clonality of T cells reached its maximum in uninvolved adjacent lung, surpassing tumor.

CDR3 length equals 12 residues. The germline V gene encodes CDR1 SQVTM and CDR2 ANQGSEA. Deletions cut 5 bases from V and 4 bases from J, with 12 bases between. The table came from immunoSEQ multiplex PCR; TCRdb's copy has only in-frame clones and leaves some out. This sample has 60,000 to 65,000 clones, with approximately 87% found just once. This sequence originates from a woman aged 35-70 years with stage I lung adenocarcinoma. The material sequenced was peripheral blood, taken before any cancer treatment. The chain uses TRBV29-1 and TRBJ2-7; the D gene is possibly TRBD1 (6 bases). CDR3 nucleotides: TGCAGCGTTACAGGGCTGGGTTACGAGCAGTACTTC. This codes for CSVTGLGYEQYF.